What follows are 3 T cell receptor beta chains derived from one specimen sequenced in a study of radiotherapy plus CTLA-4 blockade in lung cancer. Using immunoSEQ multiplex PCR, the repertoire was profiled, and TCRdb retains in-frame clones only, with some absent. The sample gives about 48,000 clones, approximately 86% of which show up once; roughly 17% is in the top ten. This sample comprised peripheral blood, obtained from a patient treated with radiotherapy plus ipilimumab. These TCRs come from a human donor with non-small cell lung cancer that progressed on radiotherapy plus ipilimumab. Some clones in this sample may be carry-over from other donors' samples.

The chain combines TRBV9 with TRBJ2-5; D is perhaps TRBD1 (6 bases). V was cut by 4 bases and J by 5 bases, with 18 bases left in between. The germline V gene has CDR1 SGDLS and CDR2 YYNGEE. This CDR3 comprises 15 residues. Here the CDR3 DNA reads TGTGCCAGCAGCCCGCGGCAGGGGATGCAGGAGACCCAGTACTTC. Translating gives CASSPRQGMQETQYF.

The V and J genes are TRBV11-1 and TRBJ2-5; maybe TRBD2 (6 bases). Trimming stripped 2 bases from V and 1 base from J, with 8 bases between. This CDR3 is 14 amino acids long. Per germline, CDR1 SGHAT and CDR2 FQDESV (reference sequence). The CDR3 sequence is CASSLQLAQETQYF. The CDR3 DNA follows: TGTGCCAGCAGCTTACAACTAGCCCAAGAGACCCAGTACTTC.

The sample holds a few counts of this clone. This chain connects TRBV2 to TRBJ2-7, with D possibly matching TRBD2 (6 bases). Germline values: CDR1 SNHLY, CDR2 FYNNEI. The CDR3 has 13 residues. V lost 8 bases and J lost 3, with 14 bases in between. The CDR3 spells CASRRDGLYEQYF. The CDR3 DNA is TGTGCCAGCCGGAGGGACGGACTCTACGAGCAGTACTTC.